This T cell receptor (beta chain) was profiled in a study of cytomegalovirus exposure and HLA in healthy donors. With regard to this clone: Its cognate antigen is unknown.

Study-wide points: Cytomegalovirus association was assigned to around 150 TCR beta chains.

It was with 60 Vbeta and 13 Jbeta primers that the PCR ran. The table came from immunoSEQ multiplex PCR; TCRdb's copy has only in-frame clones and leaves some out. The sample consists of over 85,000 clones, 60% to 75% of them appearing once. The specimen was PBMCs. The sequence was collected from a female donor in good health and CMV-seronegative.

The CDR3 region is CATSRWTSGLYEQYF. The CDR3 DNA sequence: TGTGCCACCAGCAGATGGACTAGCGGTCTCTACGAGCAGTACTTC. The chain joins TRBV15 to TRBJ2-7; 10 bases match TRBD2. The CDR3 runs to 15 residues. Trimming at V came to 2 bases and at J to 3 bases, leaving 4 bases not matched to a gene. Germline values: CDR1 LNHNV, CDR2 YYDKDF (reference sequence).